The 8 T cell receptor beta chains reported below all come from one sample, sequenced in a study of blood T cell repertoires in COVID-19. Sequenced by immunoSEQ multiplex PCR; TCRdb stores in-frame clones only, minus some. The profile shows around 250,000 clones, approximately 90% of them singletons. Sequencing input: PBMCs or T cells enriched from blood (not recorded which). Source of these receptors: a woman between 35 and 50 years old with acute COVID-19.

The rearrangement joins TRBV28 to TRBJ1-2; 7 positions agree with TRBD1. The CDR3 runs 16 residues. J gave up 6 bases and V 5 bases, and 15 bases lay outside the gene matches. The germline V gene has CDR1 MDHEN and CDR2 SYDVKM. The CDR3 nucleotides are TGTGCCAGCAGTCCAGGACAGGCGGCGGGTCTCGATGGCTACACCTTC. Translating it yields CASSPGQAAGLDGYTF.

V usage is TRBV18 and J usage is TRBJ2-7; 10 bases are a match to TRBD2. From germline, CDR1 is KGHSH and CDR2 LQKENI. The CDR3 extends over 14 amino acids. The V and J ends lost 3 bases and 2 bases, in that order; junction bases with no gene match: 1. CDR3 bases: TGTGCCAGCTCACCCCTAGCGGGAGCCTACGAGCAGTACGTC. Its translation is CASSPLAGAYEQYV.

This clone is a singleton in its sample. V and J are TRBV27 and TRBJ1-2; D is possibly TRBD1 (6 bases). The CDR3 has 13 residues. V was trimmed by 7 bases and J by 4 bases, leaving 13 bases between them. The germline CDR1 and CDR2 sequences are MNHEY and SMNVEV (reference sequence). DNA of the CDR3: TGTGCCAGCACCAAGACAGGCGGCTATGGCTACACCTTC. Residues: CASTKTGGYGYTF.

This chain joins TRBV29-1 and TRBJ2-7; D is unclear. CDR1 is SQVTM, CDR2 ANQGSEA, per germline. The V and J ends lost 0 bases and 6 bases respectively, with 6 bases between them. The CDR3 is 11 residues long. CDR3 residues: CSVEDGAEQYV. CDR3 coding DNA: TGCAGCGTTGAAGACGGAGCCGAGCAGTACGTC.

This clone was picked up one time. The V and J genes are TRBV7-3 and TRBJ2-1; 9 bases are a match to TRBD2. The junction had 5 bases not matched to a gene; V was cut back by 1 base and J by 4 bases. This CDR3 spans 16 amino acids. The germline CDR1 and CDR2 sequences are SGHTA and FQGTGA. CDR3 protein: CASSLSTTSGYNEQFF. CDR3 nucleotide sequence: TGTGCCAGCAGCTTAAGTACGACTAGCGGTTACAATGAGCAGTTCTTC.

This clone was counted only a few times. The chain employs TRBV7-8 and TRBJ1-1; TRBD1 agrees at 7 bases. The CDR3 totals 15 residues. V lost 1 base, J lost 3 bases, and 5 bases stayed unmatched. Germline V gene data show CDR1 as SGHVS and CDR2 as FQNEAQ. The CDR3: CASSLGVRGDTEAFF. In nucleotides, the CDR3 is TGTGCCAGCAGCTTAGGTGTCAGGGGGGACACTGAAGCTTTCTTT.

V gene TRBV27 combines with J gene TRBJ2-7; a weak D match, TRBD1 (6 bases). Deletions cut 5 bases from V and 6 bases from J, with 14 bases between. The CDR3 totals 13 residues. CDR1 is MNHEY and CDR2 is SMNVEV in the germline V gene (reference sequence). Here the CDR3 DNA reads TGTGCCAGCAGTACAGGGAATCTGGGCGAGCAGTACTTC. Protein: CASSTGNLGEQYF.

The chain has TRBV27 and TRBJ2-7; 7 bases match TRBD2. Trimming took 5 bases from V and 0 from J; bases not matched to a gene: 4. Germline V gene sequence: CDR1 MNHEY, CDR2 SMNVEV (reference sequence). This CDR3 comprises 14 residues. The CDR3 reads CASSPSGISYEQYF. DNA of the CDR3: TGTGCCAGCAGTCCTAGCGGAATCTCCTACGAGCAGTACTTC.